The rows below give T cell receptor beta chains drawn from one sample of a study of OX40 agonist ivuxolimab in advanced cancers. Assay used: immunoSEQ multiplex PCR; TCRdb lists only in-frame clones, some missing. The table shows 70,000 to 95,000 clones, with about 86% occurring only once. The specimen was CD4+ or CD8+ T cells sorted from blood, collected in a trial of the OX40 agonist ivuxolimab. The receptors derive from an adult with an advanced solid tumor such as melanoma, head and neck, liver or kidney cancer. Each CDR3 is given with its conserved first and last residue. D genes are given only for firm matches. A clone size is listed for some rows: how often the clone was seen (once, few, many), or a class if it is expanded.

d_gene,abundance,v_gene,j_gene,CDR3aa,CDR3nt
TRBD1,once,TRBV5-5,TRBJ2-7,CASSLEGQGGYEQYF,TGTGCCAGCAGCTTGGAGGGACAGGGAGGCTACGAGCAGTACTTC
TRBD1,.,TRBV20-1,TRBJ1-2,CSVQGAQGYTF,TGCAGTGTTCAGGGGGCGCAGGGCTACACCTTC
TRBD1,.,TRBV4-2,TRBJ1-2,CASSQDTGGASYGYTF,TGTGCCAGCAGCCAAGATACAGGGGGCGCAAGCTATGGCTACACCTTC
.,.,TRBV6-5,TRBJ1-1,CASRIYTEAFF,TGTGCCAGCAGGATTTACACTGAAGCTTTCTTT
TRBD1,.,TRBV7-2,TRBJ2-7,CASSSQGGQGSHEQYF,TGTGCCAGCAGCTCTCAAGGGGGACAGGGAAGCCACGAGCAGTACTTC
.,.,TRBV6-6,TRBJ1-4,CASSYKGWEKLFF,TGTGCCAGCAGTTACAAGGGGTGGGAAAAACTGTTTTTT
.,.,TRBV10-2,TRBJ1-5,CASSESGRNQPQHF,TGCGCCAGCAGTGAGTCGGGCAGAAATCAGCCCCAGCATTTT
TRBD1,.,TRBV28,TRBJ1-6,CASRPGGTGSTPLHF,TGTGCCAGCAGACCCGGTGGGACAGGGTCGACACCCCTCCACTTT
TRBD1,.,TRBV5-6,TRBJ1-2,CASSLGDRASNYGYTF,TGTGCCAGCAGCTTGGGGGACAGAGCGTCTAACTATGGCTACACCTTC
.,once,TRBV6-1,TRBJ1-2,CASSALGTSYGYTF,TGTGCCAGCAGTGCTTTAGGCACCTCCTATGGCTACACCTTC
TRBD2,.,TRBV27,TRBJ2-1,CASSPGLAGTVRLYNEQFF,TGTGCCAGCAGTCCCGGACTAGCGGGAACTGTGAGACTTTACAATGAGCAGTTCTTC
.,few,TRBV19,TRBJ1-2,CASTDTGRGGYTF,TGTGCCAGTACTGACACGGGTAGGGGTGGCTACACCTTC
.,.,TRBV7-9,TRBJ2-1,CASHLAGRTEQFF,TGTGCCAGTCATCTGGCGGGGAGAACCGAGCAGTTCTTC
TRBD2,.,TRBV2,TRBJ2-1,CASSREGNNEQFF,TGTGCCAGCAGTCGGGAGGGGAACAATGAGCAGTTCTTC
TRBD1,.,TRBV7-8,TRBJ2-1,CASSYKQGALYNEQFF,TGTGCCAGCAGCTATAAACAGGGGGCTCTTTACAATGAGCAGTTCTTC
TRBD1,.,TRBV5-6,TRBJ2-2,CASSENRGPNTGELFF,TGTGCCAGCAGCGAGAACAGGGGACCGAACACCGGGGAGCTGTTTTTT
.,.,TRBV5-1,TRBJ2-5,CASSRRPMDLPRETQYF,TGCGCCAGCAGCCGAAGACCGATGGACTTACCAAGAGAGACCCAGTACTTC
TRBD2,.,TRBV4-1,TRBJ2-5,CASSQDEIAGAETQYF,TGCGCCAGCAGCCAAGATGAGATAGCGGGAGCAGAGACCCAGTACTTC
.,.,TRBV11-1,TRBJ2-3,CASSFGGVADTQYF,TGTGCCAGCAGCTTCGGGGGAGTAGCAGATACGCAGTATTTT
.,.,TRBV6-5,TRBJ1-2,CASSYPRGGYTF,TGTGCCAGCAGTTACCCCAGGGGAGGCTACACCTTC
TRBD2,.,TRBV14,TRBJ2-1,CASSPRDYPGVNEQFF,TGTGCCAGCAGCCCAAGGGACTACCCGGGAGTCAATGAGCAGTTCTTC
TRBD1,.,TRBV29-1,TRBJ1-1,CSVGQGARNTEAFF,TGCAGCGTGGGACAGGGGGCTAGGAACACTGAAGCTTTCTTT
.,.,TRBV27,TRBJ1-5,CASSLWSNQPQHF,TGTGCCAGCAGTCTTTGGAGCAATCAGCCCCAGCATTTT
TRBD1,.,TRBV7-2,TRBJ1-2,CASSLTGAYGYTF,TGTGCCAGCAGCTTGACAGGGGCATATGGCTACACCTTC
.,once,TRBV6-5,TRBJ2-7,CASSPQGEQYF,TGTGCCAGCAGCCCGCAGGGGGAGCAGTACTTC
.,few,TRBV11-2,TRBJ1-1,CASSLQVQGWTEAFF,TGTGCCAGCAGCTTACAGGTCCAGGGTTGGACTGAAGCTTTCTTT
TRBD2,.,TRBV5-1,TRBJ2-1,CASSSIPWTSGSGNYNEQFF,TGCGCCAGCAGCTCCATACCGTGGACTAGCGGGAGTGGTAACTACAATGAGCAGTTCTTC
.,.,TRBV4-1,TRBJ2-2,CASSQNPSVRGELFF,TGCGCCAGCAGCCAAAACCCTAGCGTCCGAGGGGAGCTGTTTTTT
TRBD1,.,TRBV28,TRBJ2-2,CASSRDRVAGELFF,TGTGCCAGCAGTCGAGACAGGGTTGCCGGGGAGCTGTTTTTT
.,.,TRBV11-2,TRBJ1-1,CASSLLGTEAFF,TGTGCCAGCAGCTTATTGGGTACTGAAGCTTTCTTT
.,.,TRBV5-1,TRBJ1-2,CASSLDGRDGYGYTF,TGCGCCAGCAGCTTGGATGGCAGGGACGGCTATGGCTACACCTTC
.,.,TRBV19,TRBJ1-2,CASRHAGENYGYTF,TGTGCCAGTAGACACGCGGGCGAGAACTATGGCTACACCTTC
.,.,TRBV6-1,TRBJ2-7,CASSLIWQEQYF,TGTGCCAGCAGCCTCATATGGCAAGAGCAGTACTTC
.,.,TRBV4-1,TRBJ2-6,CASSRGSGTGANVLTF,TGCGCCAGCAGCCGGGGGTCAGGGACTGGGGCCAACGTCCTGACTTTC
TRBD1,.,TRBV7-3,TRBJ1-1,CASSTQGAGTEAFF,TGTGCCAGCAGCACGCAGGGGGCCGGGACTGAAGCTTTCTTT
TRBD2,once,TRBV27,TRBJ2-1,CASSFLPSGSSYNEQFF,TGTGCCAGCAGTTTCCTCCCTAGCGGGAGCTCCTACAATGAGCAGTTCTTC
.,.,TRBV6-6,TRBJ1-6,CASRGDNSPLHF,TGTGCCAGCAGAGGCGATAATTCACCCCTCCACTTT
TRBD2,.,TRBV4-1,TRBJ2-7,CASSQNTAGGYEQYF,TGCGCCAGCAGCCAGAATACGGCGGGGGGGTACGAGCAGTACTTC
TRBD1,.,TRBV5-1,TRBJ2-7,CASSFSDRASSYEQYF,TGCGCCAGCAGCTTCTCGGACAGGGCCTCCTCCTACGAGCAGTACTTC
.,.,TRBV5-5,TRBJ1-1,CASRMWGPAGNTEAFF,TGTGCCAGCAGGATGTGGGGTCCCGCAGGGAACACTGAAGCTTTCTTT
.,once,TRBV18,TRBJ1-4,CASSSDRLNEKLFF,TGTGCCAGCTCATCAGACAGACTTAATGAAAAACTGTTTTTT
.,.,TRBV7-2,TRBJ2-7,CASSLGAATHSYEQYF,TGTGCCAGCAGCTTAGGGGCGGCCACTCACTCCTACGAGCAGTACTTC
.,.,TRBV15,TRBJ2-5,CATSRSFGGPQETQYF,TGTGCCACCAGCCGATCTTTCGGGGGGCCCCAAGAGACCCAGTACTTC
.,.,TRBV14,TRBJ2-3,CASSQEWGDRTDTQYF,TGTGCCAGCAGCCAAGAGTGGGGGGACCGCACAGATACGCAGTATTTT
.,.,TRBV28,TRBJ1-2,CASSLVQAGIGLGYTF,TGTGCCAGCAGTTTGGTGCAAGCGGGAATCGGGTTGGGCTACACCTTC
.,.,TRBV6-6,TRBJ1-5,CASTGISNQPQHF,TGTGCCAGCACAGGTATTAGCAATCAGCCCCAGCATTTT
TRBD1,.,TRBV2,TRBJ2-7,CASRYEGQPSYEQYF,TGTGCCAGCAGATACGAGGGACAGCCCTCCTACGAGCAGTACTTC
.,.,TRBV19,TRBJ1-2,CASTPGGSSVNYGYTF,TGTGCCAGTACCCCTGGAGGGAGTAGCGTCAACTATGGCTACACCTTC
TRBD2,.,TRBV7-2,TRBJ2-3,CASSLASLAETDTQYF,TGTGCCAGCAGCTTAGCCTCGCTAGCGGAAACAGATACGCAGTATTTT
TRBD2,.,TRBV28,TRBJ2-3,CASSSLAGGGTDTQYF,TGTGCCAGCAGTTCACTAGCGGGGGGAGGCACAGATACGCAGTATTTT
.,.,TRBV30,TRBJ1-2,CAWGQGNYGYTF,TGTGCCTGGGGTCAGGGGAACTATGGCTACACCTTC
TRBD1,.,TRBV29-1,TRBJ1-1,CSVGQVKNTEAFF,TGCAGCGTGGGACAGGTGAAAAACACTGAAGCTTTCTTT
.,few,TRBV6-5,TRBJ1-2,CASSYGLFNYGYTF,TGTGCCAGCAGTTACGGATTATTTAACTATGGCTACACCTTC
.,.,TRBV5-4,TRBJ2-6,CASSLGGPFSGANVLTF,TGTGCCAGCAGTCTCGGGGGACCCTTCTCTGGGGCCAACGTCCTGACTTTC
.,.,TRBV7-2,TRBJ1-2,CASSTSRTAYGYTF,TGTGCCAGCAGCACCTCCCGGACAGCCTATGGCTACACCTTC